The entry below gives a single T cell receptor beta chain sequence along with its context. The data are from a study of response to subunit inactivated influenza vaccine. TCRdb reprocessed the RT-PCR reads with MiXCR, giving one entry per CDR3 protein. The profile shows 500,000 to 550,000 distinct CDR3 sequences, under 30% of them singletons. Germline assignment: CDR1 MGHDK and CDR2 SYGVNS. V was pared by 1 base and J by 4 bases, with 6 bases of the junction left unmatched. CDR3 length: 15 amino acids. These same data were also listed under a study on T cells expressing NK-cell markers. That source reports: UMIs were included in TCR beta cDNA generated by 5'RACE template switching. Sorted CD3+CD56-NKG2C+, CD3+CD56+NKG2C- and CD3+CD56+NKG2C+ T cells were the source of the TCR beta repertoires. Eight donors were sequenced, of whom seven were HCMV-seropositive, while the remaining one was HCMV-seronegative. Among CD8+ T cells from over 5 donors, dominant NKG2C+ clonotypes accounted for about 1.0-7.0%.

The rearrangement joins TRBV25-1 to TRBJ2-5; 7 positions agree with TRBD2. This TCR came from a man between 50 and 59 years old who received an inactivated influenza vaccine. Sequenced here: CD4+ T cells sorted from PBMCs, sampled less than 13 days after vaccination. The CDR3 protein is CASSESGRERETQYF. In nucleotides, the CDR3 is TGTGCCAGCAGTGAATCTGGGCGGGAGCGAGAGACCCAGTACTTC.